Listed here are 27 T cell receptor beta chains from one sample, sequenced in a study of T cell repertoires in cytomegalovirus infection. MiXCR was run by TCRdb on the reads, yielding one entry per CDR3 protein. The table shows a few hundred thousand distinct CDR3 sequences, with roughly 9.1% occurring only once. The sample was PBMCs. The receptors stem from a human donor in good health (CMV status not recorded). Some clones in this sample may be carry-over from other donors' samples.

The rearrangement links TRBV6-2 or TRBV6-3 to TRBJ2-7; 7 bases line up with TRBD2. The ends lost 7 bases at V and 2 bases at J; junction bases unmatched: 14. This CDR3 is 16 amino acids long. Germline V gene lookup returns CDR1 MNHEY and CDR2 SVGEGT. The CDR3 sequence is CASIPSGGTSTYEQYF. In DNA form, the CDR3 reads TGTGCCAGCATCCCTTCCGGGGGGACTTCCACCTACGAGCAGTACTTC.

This clonotype was counted ten times or more. One end of the junction varies from germline; a read error may be responsible. V usage is TRBV11-2 and J usage is TRBJ2-3; 8 bases line up with TRBD1. The germline V gene has CDR1 SGHAT and CDR2 FQNNGV. This CDR3 comprises 15 residues. The CDR3 bases are TGCGCCAGCAGCTCGGACAGGGTAGGGACAGATACGCAGTATTTT. Its protein is CASSSDRVGTDTQYF.

This clonotype was picked up many times. The CDR3 DNA is TGTGCCAGCAGCTTGAGGGGGGGTAGCTCTGGAAACACCATATATTTT. Translating gives CASSLRGGSSGNTIYF. V gene TRBV5-6 combines with J gene TRBJ1-3, with TRBD1 as a possible D gene (6 bases). The V gene's germline CDR1 is SGHDT and CDR2 YYEEEE. Between the trimmed V and J ends, which lost 1 base and 0 bases, there was a span of 11 bases. The CDR3 has 16 amino acids. The full variable domain, completed using reference TRBV5-6 and TRBJ1-3, is DAGVTQSPTHLIKTRGQQVTLRCSPKSGHDTVSWYQQALGQGPQFIFQYYEEEERQRGNFPDRFSGHQFPNYSSELNVNALLLGDSALYLCASSLRGGSSGNTIYFGEGSWLTVV.

This clonotype occurred many times. V usage is TRBV7-2 and J usage is TRBJ2-6; 10 bases agree with TRBD2. The germline V gene encodes CDR1 SGHTA and CDR2 FQGNSA. The CDR3 is 17 residues long. The V gene end was trimmed by 1 base and the J gene end by 0 bases; junction bases not matched to a gene: 0. The CDR3 DNA is TGTGCCAGCAGCTTAGTAGCGGGGGGCTCTGGGGCCAACGTCCTGACTTTC. It codes for CASSLVAGGSGANVLTF.

The V call is TRBV12-3 or TRBV12-4, the J call TRBJ1-2; D gene ambiguous. Trimming took off 3 bases at V and 0 bases at J, with 8 bases between the two ends. This CDR3 has 14 amino acids. The CDR3 DNA follows: TGTGCCAGCAGTTTTCCGGGAGCTAACTATGGCTACACCTTC. Translating it yields CASSFPGANYGYTF.

There are many counts of this clonotype. The CDR3: CASSSRRGLAGVTGRETQYF. The CDR3 nucleotides read TGTGCCAGCAGTTCTAGAAGAGGACTAGCGGGAGTCACAGGGAGAGAGACCCAGTACTTC. V gene TRBV12-3 or TRBV12-4 combines with J gene TRBJ2-5; 13 nucleotides match TRBD2. The ends lost 4 bases at V and 4 bases at J; junction bases unmatched: 18. The CDR3 covers 20 residues.

This chain links TRBV6-1 with TRBJ1-1; D gene unclear. Germline V gene lookup returns CDR1 MNHNS and CDR2 SASEGT. CDR3 length equals 14 residues. With 7 bases removed from V and 0 bases from J, the gap between germline ends came to 12 bases. CDR3 sequence reads: CASTLRGLNTEAFF. Here the CDR3 DNA reads TGTGCCAGCACTCTGCGAGGGTTGAACACTGAAGCTTTCTTT.

This chain links TRBV28 with TRBJ1-2; TRBD1 might be the D (6 bases). V dropped 7 bases and J dropped 1 base, with 16 bases sitting between them. The germline gives CDR1 MDHEN, CDR2 SYDVKM. This CDR3 spans 15 amino acids. CDR3 sequence (DNA): TGTGCCAGCACTAAAGGCGCCAGGGGTAACTATGGCTACACCTTC. It codes for CASTKGARGNYGYTF.

Written as DNA, the CDR3 is TGTGCCAGCAGTTACTGGCAGAATAGCAATCAGCCCCAGCATTTT. This gives the protein CASSYWQNSNQPQHF. The chain joins TRBV6-2 or TRBV6-3 to TRBJ1-5; D not resolved. V lost 1 base and J lost 0, with 7 bases in between. The CDR3 contains 15 residues. The V gene's germline CDR1 is MNHEY and CDR2 SVGEGT.

The chain links TRBV28 to TRBJ2-7; a possible D gene is TRBD1 (5 bases). V was cut by 8 bases and J by 5 bases, with 25 bases left in between. This CDR3 is built from 16 residues. Per the germline V gene, CDR1 is MDHEN and CDR2 is SYDVKM. CDR3: CASPPWDRQGIDEQYF. Here the CDR3 DNA reads TGTGCCAGCCCCCCCTGGGATCGTCAGGGTATCGACGAGCAGTACTTC.

This clonotype was seen at least ten times. This rearrangement joins TRBV5-1 to TRBJ1-1, with unresolved D. V dropped 3 bases and J dropped 2 bases, with 8 bases sitting between them. CDR3 size: 13 residues. Germline assignment: CDR1 SGHRS and CDR2 YFSETQ. The CDR3 loop is CASSSNLNTEAFF. In DNA form, the CDR3 reads TGCGCCAGCAGCTCGAATTTAAACACTGAAGCTTTCTTT.

The rearrangement links TRBV7-3 to TRBJ2-3, with a weak D call TRBD2 (7 bases). Trimming took 2 bases from V and 1 from J, leaving 13 bases between them. This CDR3 has 16 amino acids. Germline V gene data show CDR1 as SGHTA and CDR2 as FQGTGA. CDR3 bases: TGTGCCAGCAGCTTAGAGGGGCGGGGGCGCACAGATACGCAGTATTTT. Translated: CASSLEGRGRTDTQYF.

The sample holds a few counts of this clonotype. This chain uses TRBV18 with TRBJ1-3; the match to TRBD1 covers 7 bases. Trimming removed 3 bases from V and 0 bases from J; junction bases left unmatched: 5. Per the germline V gene, CDR1 is KGHSH and CDR2 is LQKENI. The CDR3 runs to 16 residues. CDR3 loop: CASSPRQGISGNTIYF. The CDR3 DNA reads TGTGCCAGCTCACCCCGACAGGGCATCTCTGGAAACACCATATATTTT.

Many counts were recorded for this clonotype. The J gene is TRBJ2-2, the V gene TRBV12-3 or TRBV12-4, with TRBD2 as a possible D gene (6 bases). The germline V and J ends were trimmed by 3 bases and 5 bases, with 7 bases remaining between them. The CDR3 is made up of 13 amino acids. CDR3 bases: TGTGCCAGCAGTTTTAGCGGTACCGGGGAGCTGTTTTTT. Protein: CASSFSGTGELFF.

This clonotype was counted ten times or more. CDR3: CASSPAERTEAFF. The CDR3 DNA reads TGTGCCAGCTCACCCGCAGAGAGGACTGAAGCTTTCTTT. The chain links TRBV18 to TRBJ1-1; D gene uncertain. The CDR3 spans 13 residues. CDR1 is KGHSH, CDR2 LQKENI, per germline. With 3 bases removed from V and 5 bases from J, the gap between germline ends came to 10 bases.

The rearrangement uses TRBV5-6 and TRBJ1-2; 9 bases map to TRBD1. The ends lost 0 bases at V and 2 bases at J; junction bases unmatched: 5. CDR1 is SGHDT, CDR2 YYEEEE, per germline. The CDR3 has 16 amino acids. The CDR3 reads CASSLARGTGNYGYTF. CDR3 nucleotide sequence: TGTGCCAGCAGCTTGGCTAGGGGGACAGGGAACTATGGCTACACCTTC.

This clonotype was detected only a few times. The chain employs TRBV20-1 and TRBJ2-5; D might be TRBD1 (8 bases). Germline assignment: CDR1 DFQATT and CDR2 SNEGSKA (reference sequence). V lost 1 base, J lost 0 bases, and 15 bases lay in between. This CDR3 contains 16 residues. The CDR3 loop reads CSARAVQGGYQETQYF. CDR3 in DNA: TGCAGTGCTAGAGCAGTACAGGGGGGGTACCAAGAGACCCAGTACTTC.

J is TRBJ1-4 and V is TRBV15; 9 bases agree with TRBD1. CDR1 and CDR2 (germline): LNHNV, YYDKDF (reference sequence). This CDR3 is built from 15 residues. With 1 base clipped from V and 3 bases from J, the junction kept 0 bases outside the gene matches. CDR3 bases: TGTGCCACCAGCAGAGGGGACAGGGCTAATGAAAAACTGTTTTTT. It translates to CATSRGDRANEKLFF.

This clonotype was counted at least ten times. The V call is TRBV6-1, the J call TRBJ1-1, with D unresolved. Trimming took off 5 bases at V and 1 base at J, with 17 bases between the two ends. This CDR3 region has 16 residues. Germline assignment: CDR1 MNHNS and CDR2 SASEGT. CDR3 coding DNA: TGTGCCAGCAGTCCGGCCAGCGGACGTTCGAACACTGAAGCTTTCTTT. It is translated as CASSPASGRSNTEAFF.

This clonotype has a count of ten or more. This chain's CDR3 is CSVRRQGAQETQYF. CDR3 sequence (DNA): TGCAGCGTGCGCAGACAGGGCGCCCAAGAGACCCAGTACTTC. The rearrangement uses TRBV29-1 and TRBJ2-5; 7 nucleotides align to TRBD1. Germline CDR1 SQVTM, CDR2 ANQGSEA. With 6 bases clipped from V and 1 base from J, the junction kept 8 bases outside the gene matches. The CDR3 extends over 14 amino acids.

This clonotype was observed many times. The chain couples TRBV7-2 to TRBJ1-2; possible D gene TRBD1, 6 bases. Germline assignment: CDR1 SGHTA and CDR2 FQGNSA. V gave up 6 bases and J gave up 8 bases, with 16 bases separating them. The CDR3 extends over 13 amino acids. The CDR3 loop is CASSYLGAMGYTF. The CDR3 DNA is TGTGCCAGCAGTTACCTGGGGGCGATGGGCTACACCTTC.

This chain uses TRBV18 with TRBJ2-2; TRBD2 aligns across 7 bases. Germline CDR1 reads KGHSH; CDR2 reads LQKENI. The ends lost 4 bases at V and 7 bases at J; junction bases unmatched: 6. This CDR3 has 14 amino acids. CDR3 coding DNA: TGTGCCAGCTCACAGACTAGCACCGACGGGGAGCTGTTTTTT. It translates to CASSQTSTDGELFF.

In its sample, this clonotype was seen many times. The chain recombines TRBV28 with TRBJ2-3; 8 nucleotides match TRBD2. With V trimmed by 3 bases and J by 6 bases, 8 bases remained unmatched. Germline V gives CDR1 MDHEN, CDR2 SYDVKM. The CDR3 is 15 residues long. Written as DNA, the CDR3 is TGTGCCAGCAGTTTGGGGACTAGAATATCGGATACGCAGTATTTT. Residues: CASSLGTRISDTQYF.

This clonotype came up many times. V and J are TRBV7-2 and TRBJ1-3, with 8 bases fitting TRBD1. V dropped 0 bases and J dropped 4; count of bases not matched to a gene: 5. Looked up from germline, CDR1 is SGHTA and CDR2 is FQGNSA. CDR3 length: 16 amino acids. The CDR3 DNA follows: TGTGCCAGCAGCTTAGCTCTTGGGACAGGCGGAAACACCATATATTTT. This sequence encodes CASSLALGTGGNTIYF. Filled out from reference TRBV7-2 and TRBJ1-3, the complete variable domain reads GAGVSQSPSNKVTEKGKDVELRCDPISGHTALYWYRQSLGQGLEFLIYFQGNSAPDKSGLPSDRFSAERTGGSVSTLTIQRTQQEDSAVYLCASSLALGTGGNTIYFGEGSWLTVV.

The table lists this clonotype with many counts. This rearrangement joins TRBV7-9 to TRBJ2-2; D is uncertain. Germline V gene data show CDR1 as SEHNR and CDR2 as FQNEAQ (reference sequence). The CDR3 sequence is 13 residues long. V was pared by 4 bases and J by 6 bases, with 9 bases between. CDR3 coding DNA: TGTGCCAGCAGCTCCAACGGTCCCGGGGAGCTGTTTTTT. Translating it yields CASSSNGPGELFF.

This clonotype was found many times. V usage is TRBV7-2 and J usage is TRBJ1-1, with D maybe TRBD1 (5 bases). The CDR3 has 15 amino acids. Trimming stripped 4 bases from V and 4 bases from J, with 16 bases between. Germline-derived CDR1 and CDR2 are SGHTA and FQGNSA. This chain's CDR3 is CASSSPPVRATEAFF. The DNA of the CDR3 is TGTGCCAGCAGCTCACCTCCCGTCAGGGCCACTGAAGCTTTCTTT.

This clonotype was counted many times. V usage is TRBV5-5 and J usage is TRBJ1-5, with TRBD1 as a possible D gene (5 bases). Germline V CDR1 and CDR2: SGHKS, YYEKEE (reference sequence). This CDR3 has 16 amino acids. The V gene lost 0 bases and the J gene lost 6 bases, with 16 bases spanning the gap. CDR3: CASSLAGGVGAQPQHF. The CDR3 bases are TGTGCCAGCAGCTTGGCCGGGGGGGTCGGGGCTCAGCCCCAGCATTTT.